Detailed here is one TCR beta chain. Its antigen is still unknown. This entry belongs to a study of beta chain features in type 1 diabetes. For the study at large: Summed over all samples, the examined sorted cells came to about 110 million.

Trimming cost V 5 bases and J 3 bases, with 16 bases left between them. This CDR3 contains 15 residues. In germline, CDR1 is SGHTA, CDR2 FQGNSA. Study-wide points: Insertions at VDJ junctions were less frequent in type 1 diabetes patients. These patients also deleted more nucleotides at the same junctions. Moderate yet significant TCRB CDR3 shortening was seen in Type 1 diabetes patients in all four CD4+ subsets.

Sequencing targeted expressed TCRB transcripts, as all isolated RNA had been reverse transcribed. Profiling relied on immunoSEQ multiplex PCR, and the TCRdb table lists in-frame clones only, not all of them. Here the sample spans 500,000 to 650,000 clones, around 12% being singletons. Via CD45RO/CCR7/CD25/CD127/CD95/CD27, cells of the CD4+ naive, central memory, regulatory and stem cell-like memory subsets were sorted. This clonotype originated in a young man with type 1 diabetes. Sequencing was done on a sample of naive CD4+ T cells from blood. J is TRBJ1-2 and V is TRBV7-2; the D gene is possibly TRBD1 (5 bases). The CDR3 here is CASSLRRGDYYGYTF. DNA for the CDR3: TGTGCCAGCAGCCTCCGACGGGGGGATTACTATGGCTACACCTTC.